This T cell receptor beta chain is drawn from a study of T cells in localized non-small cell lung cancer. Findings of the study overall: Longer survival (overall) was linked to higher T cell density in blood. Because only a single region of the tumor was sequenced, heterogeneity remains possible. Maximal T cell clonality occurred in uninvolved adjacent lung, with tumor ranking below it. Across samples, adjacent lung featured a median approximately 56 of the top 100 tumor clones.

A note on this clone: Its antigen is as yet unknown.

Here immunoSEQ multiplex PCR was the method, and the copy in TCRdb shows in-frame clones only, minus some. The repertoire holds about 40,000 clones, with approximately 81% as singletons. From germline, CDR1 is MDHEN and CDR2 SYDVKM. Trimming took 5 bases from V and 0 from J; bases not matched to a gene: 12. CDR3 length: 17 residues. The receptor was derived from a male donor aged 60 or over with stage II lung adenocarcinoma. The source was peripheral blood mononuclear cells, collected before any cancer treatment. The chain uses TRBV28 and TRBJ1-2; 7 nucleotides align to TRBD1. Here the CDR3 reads CASSGTATIVANYGYTF. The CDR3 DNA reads TGTGCCAGCAGTGGGACAGCTACTATAGTAGCTAACTATGGCTACACCTTC.